This T cell receptor (beta chain) appears in the sequencing data of a study of T cell repertoires in cytomegalovirus infection. Background on the study: Public TCR beta signatures indicated both CMV infection and matching HLA type.

Concerning this clonotype itself: Its cognate antigen is unknown.

Study conclusions and caveats: Totalled public TCR beta family frequency picked out people who carried CMV plus the relevant HLA. Ex vivo, HLA-C-restricted CMV-specific TCR beta clonotypes prevailed over the rest of the response.

MiXCR, run by TCRdb on the reads, gives a single entry per CDR3 protein. The table includes a few hundred thousand distinct CDR3 sequences, over 35% detected once. There are 15 residues in the CDR3. The junction had 9 bases not matched to a gene; V was cut back by 8 bases and J by 7 bases. Germline-derived CDR1 and CDR2 are SNHLY and FYNNEI. The V call is TRBV2, the J call TRBJ2-2, with 11 bases aligning to TRBD2. The source is a human donor in good health (CMV status not recorded). Some clones in this sample may be carry-over from other donors' samples. Sequenced here: cultured PBMCs, sampled from culture after CMV antigen stimulation. The CDR3 loop reads CASADSGGAFGELFF. As DNA, the CDR3 is TGTGCCAGCGCTGATAGCGGGGGGGCCTTCGGGGAGCTGTTTTTT. Looking up the rest from reference TRBV2 and TRBJ2-2 gives the full variable domain: EPEVTQTPSHQVTQMGQEVILRCVPISNHLYFYWYRQILGQKVEFLVSFYNNEISEKSEIFDDQFSVERPDGSNFTLKIRSTKLEDSAMYFCASADSGGAFGELFFGEGSRLTVL.